This entry lists 7 T cell receptor beta chains sequenced from one sample in a study of lymphopenia after photon versus proton radiotherapy. This table comes from immunoSEQ multiplex PCR, and its TCRdb copy is limited to in-frame clones, with some not included. The sample lists roughly 67,000 clones, roughly 90% seen once, with about 2.6% in the top ten. The source was peripheral blood, collected from a patient treated with photon-based radiotherapy. The source is a woman aged 70-85 years with pancreatic cancer.

This chain joins TRBV28 and TRBJ1-5; TRBD1 matches 8 bases. Germline V CDR1 and CDR2: MDHEN, SYDVKM. Unmatched junction bases numbered 9, after V lost 6 bases and J lost 2 bases. The CDR3 runs 16 residues. CDR3 sequence (DNA): TGTGCCAGCAGGCCCGCCAGGGGGCGGCGCAATCAGCCCCAGCATTTT. This gives the protein CASRPARGRRNQPQHF.

The chain couples TRBV15 to TRBJ2-3, with TRBD2 identical over 8 bases. The CDR3 totals 15 residues. Germline CDR1 reads LNHNV; CDR2 reads YYDKDF (reference sequence). V was clipped by 1 base and J by 1 base; unmatched bases: 1. The CDR3 region has the DNA TGTGCCACCAGCAGAGCGCGGGAGGGCACAGATACGCAGTATTTT. It is translated as CATSRAREGTDTQYF.

This chain uses TRBV2 with TRBJ2-7; a possible D gene is TRBD1 (6 bases). The germline V gene has CDR1 SNHLY and CDR2 FYNNEI. V dropped 2 bases and J dropped 4 bases, with 12 bases sitting between them. The CDR3 is 14 residues long. CDR3 region: CASSESGTYYEQYF. DNA for the CDR3: TGTGCCAGCAGTGAATCTGGGACATATTACGAGCAGTACTTC.

The genes are TRBV15 and TRBJ1-4; 7 positions agree with TRBD1. V gave up 3 bases and J gave up 8 bases; unmatched junction bases: 9. Germline loops: CDR1 LNHNV, CDR2 YYDKDF (reference sequence). This CDR3 comprises 15 residues. The CDR3 sequence is CATSRGGGVGEKLFF. The CDR3 DNA reads as TGTGCCACCAGCAGGGGAGGGGGCGTGGGGGAAAAACTGTTTTTT.

This rearrangement joins TRBV20-1 to TRBJ2-1; tentatively, D is TRBD1 (5 bases). The length of the CDR3 is 11 residues. Germline V lookup: CDR1 DFQATT, CDR2 SNEGSKA (reference sequence). Trimming cost V 5 bases and J 11 bases, with 13 bases left between them. The CDR3 DNA follows: TGCAGTGCTGGCCCAGGGCCGCAGCAGTTCTTC. It translates to CSAGPGPQQFF.

This rearrangement joins TRBV28 to TRBJ1-2, with D perhaps TRBD1 (5 bases). The CDR3 runs to 11 residues. Between the trimmed V and J ends, which lost 7 bases and 5 bases, there was a span of 8 bases. Germline V lookup: CDR1 MDHEN, CDR2 SYDVKM. CDR3 protein: CASTGGYGYTF. CDR3 nucleotide sequence: TGTGCCAGCACTGGGGGGTATGGCTACACCTTC.

The chain couples TRBV15 to TRBJ2-7; 8 bases are a match to TRBD2. There are 15 residues in the CDR3. CDR1 LNHNV and CDR2 YYDKDF come from the germline V gene (reference sequence). The junction had 6 bases not matched to a gene; V was cut back by 3 bases and J by 2 bases. The CDR3 loop is CATSRGFGRAYEQYF. Here the CDR3 DNA reads TGTGCCACCAGCAGGGGTTTCGGGAGGGCCTACGAGCAGTACTTC.